These T cell receptor beta chains were read from a single sample in a study of blood T cell repertoires in COVID-19. Some clones are missing from TCRdb's copy, which holds only in-frame ones; the method was immunoSEQ multiplex PCR. The sample holds 55,000 to 70,000 clones; 60% to 80% are singletons and the top ten take roughly 3.2%. Sequencing input: peripheral blood. The source is a man in his 60s with acute or convalescent COVID-19. The CDR3 runs from the conserved cysteine through the conserved F or W. D genes are given only for firm matches. Rows give clone size only sometimes, using once, few, many, or a class for an expanded clone.

J | V | D | length | size | CDR3 | DNA
TRBJ1-2 | TRBV2 | TRBD1 | 15 | NA | CASRGDRNANYGYTF | TGTGCCAGCAGGGGGGACAGGAACGCTAACTATGGCTACACCTTC
TRBJ2-3 | TRBV6-5 | NA | 14 | NA | CATNRRDRADTQYF | TGTGCCACGAATCGGCGGGACCGCGCGGATACGCAGTATTTT
TRBJ2-5 | TRBV19 | NA | 14 | few | CASSITGTQETQYF | TGTGCCAGTAGTATAACAGGGACCCAAGAGACCCAGTACTTC
TRBJ1-3 | TRBV2 | TRBD1 | 15 | NA | CASRVGTASGNTIYF | TGTGCCAGCAGGGTAGGGACAGCTTCTGGAAACACCATATATTTT
TRBJ1-5 | TRBV19 | TRBD1 | 15 | NA | CASSAYRGGVQPQHF | TGTGCCAGTAGTGCTTACAGGGGCGGAGTGCAGCCCCAGCATTTT
TRBJ1-2 | TRBV25-1 | NA | 11 | few | CASSRGYGYTF | TGTGCCAGCAGCAGGGGCTACGGCTACACCTTC
TRBJ1-5 | TRBV28 | TRBD1 | 15 | NA | CASSPRQGSNQPQHF | TGTGCCAGCAGCCCTAGACAGGGAAGCAATCAGCCCCAGCATTTT
TRBJ2-2 | TRBV15 | NA | 13 | few | CATSGRNTGELFF | TGTGCCACCAGCGGGAGGAACACCGGGGAGCTGTTTTTT
TRBJ1-2 | TRBV23-1 | TRBD1 | 13 | NA | CASSPGTADGYTF | TGCGCCAGCAGTCCGGGGACAGCGGATGGCTACACCTTC
TRBJ2-7 | TRBV5-1 | NA | 14 | NA | CASRSGTGAYEQYF | TGCGCCAGCAGGTCCGGGACGGGGGCCTACGAGCAGTACTTC
TRBJ2-5 | TRBV5-1 | TRBD2 | 15 | NA | CASSLNTGGQETQYF | TGCGCCAGCAGCTTAAACACGGGAGGCCAAGAGACCCAGTACTTC
TRBJ1-2 | TRBV4-2 | NA | 17 | few | CASSQVGGAQLIYGYTF | TGTGCCAGCAGCCAAGTTGGAGGGGCTCAGTTGATCTATGGCTACACCTTC
TRBJ1-2 | TRBV29-1 | NA | 13 | NA | CSVARQTNYGYTF | TGCAGCGTTGCTAGACAGACTAACTATGGCTACACCTTC
TRBJ1-5 | TRBV14 | NA | 13 | NA | CASSQTFNQPQHF | TGTGCCAGCAGCCAAACATTCAATCAGCCCCAGCATTTT
TRBJ2-7 | TRBV7-6 | TRBD2 | 19 | NA | CASSLTAALSGSLGGEQYF | TGTGCCAGCAGCTTAACCGCGGCTCTTTCTGGGAGTCTGGGGGGGGAGCAGTACTTC
TRBJ1-2 | TRBV4-1 | NA | 13 | medium-sized | CASSPSLSYGYTF | TGCGCCAGCAGCCCCTCTCTCTCCTATGGCTACACCTTC
TRBJ2-3 | TRBV4-1 | TRBD2 | 19 | NA | CASSQAPGGTSGGAGTQYF | TGCGCCAGCAGCCAAGCCCCAGGCGGGACTAGCGGGGGGGCGGGTACGCAGTATTTT
TRBJ2-5 | TRBV5-4 | TRBD1 | 14 | NA | CASSLSRGQETQYF | TGTGCCAGCAGCTTGAGCAGGGGGCAAGAGACCCAGTACTTC
TRBJ2-4 | TRBV5-4 | TRBD1 | 14 | few | CASSFQGAADIQYF | TGTGCCAGCAGCTTCCAGGGGGCCGCGGACATTCAGTACTTC
TRBJ1-2 | TRBV7-9 | NA | 14 | NA | CASSLDAVVYGYTF | TGTGCCAGCAGCTTAGACGCGGTAGTCTATGGCTACACCTTC
TRBJ2-5 | TRBV7-9 | TRBD2 | 19 | NA | CASSLAGGLAGGPIETQYF | TGTGCCAGCAGCTTAGCGGGCGGACTAGCGGGGGGGCCGATTGAGACCCAGTACTTC
TRBJ2-7 | TRBV6-2/TRBV6-3 | NA | 14 | NA | CASSYSEGSYEQYF | TGTGCCAGCAGTTACTCAGAGGGATCCTACGAGCAGTACTTC
TRBJ1-2 | TRBV19 | NA | 13 | few | CASSPDGNYGYTF | TGTGCCAGTAGTCCCGACGGGAACTATGGCTACACCTTC
TRBJ2-2 | TRBV9 | TRBD1 | 15 | once | CASSAGQGWSGELFF | TGTGCCAGCAGCGCAGGACAGGGCTGGAGCGGGGAGCTGTTTTTT
TRBJ2-3 | TRBV24-1 | TRBD2 | 15 | NA | CATSDLAGGPYTQYF | TGTGCCACCAGTGATTTGGCGGGGGGCCCCTATACGCAGTATTTT
TRBJ2-5 | TRBV18 | NA | 13 | NA | CASSPENGETQYF | TGTGCCAGCTCACCAGAGAATGGAGAGACCCAGTACTTC
TRBJ1-5 | TRBV19 | TRBD1 | 14 | once | CATGQGLSGQPQHF | TGTGCCACGGGACAGGGACTGTCAGGGCAGCCCCAGCATTTT
TRBJ1-4 | TRBV7-2 | TRBD1 | 15 | once | CASSSYGTGFEKLFF | TGTGCCAGCAGCTCCTACGGGACAGGCTTTGAAAAACTGTTTTTT
TRBJ2-5 | TRBV20-1 | TRBD2 | 11 | NA | CSAPGGKTQYF | TGCAGTGCTCCGGGGGGGAAGACCCAGTACTTC
TRBJ1-4 | TRBV7-6 | TRBD1 | 17 | NA | CASSSPGQGSPNEKLFF | TGTGCCAGCAGCTCCCCGGGACAGGGATCCCCTAATGAAAAACTGTTTTTT
TRBJ2-7 | TRBV19 | NA | 19 | NA | CASSIVFWGGPLGTYEQYF | TGTGCCAGTAGTATAGTATTCTGGGGGGGCCCACTCGGAACCTACGAGCAGTACTTC
TRBJ1-1 | TRBV6-4 | TRBD1 | 16 | NA | CASRHRDREEVWQAFF | TGTGCCAGCAGGCACCGGGACAGGGAGGAAGTTTGGCAAGCTTTCTTT
TRBJ2-5 | TRBV5-1 | NA | 14 | NA | CASSAEANRETQYF | TGCGCCAGCAGCGCCGAGGCGAATAGAGAGACCCAGTACTTC
TRBJ2-6 | TRBV28 | TRBD1 | 18 | NA | CASSPRTGVRSGANVLTF | TGTGCCAGCAGCCCTCGGACAGGGGTTAGGTCTGGGGCCAACGTCCTGACTTTC
TRBJ2-1 | TRBV28 | NA | 14 | NA | CASSLYPGGDEQFF | TGTGCCAGCAGTTTATACCCCGGAGGCGATGAGCAGTTCTTC
TRBJ2-2 | TRBV5-1 | NA | 15 | NA | CASSLDRGGSGELFF | TGCGCCAGCAGCTTGGACCGGGGAGGAAGCGGGGAGCTGTTTTTT
TRBJ1-1 | TRBV14 | TRBD1 | 15 | few | CASSQGTGWNTEAFF | TGTGCCAGCAGCCAAGGGACAGGGTGGAACACTGAAGCTTTCTTT
TRBJ1-2 | TRBV9 | NA | 15 | few | CASSGRNLGAGGYTF | TGTGCCAGCAGCGGCCGCAACCTGGGGGCAGGCGGCTACACCTTC
TRBJ1-1 | TRBV7-9 | TRBD1 | 19 | NA | CASSLVSLRQGVWDTEAFF | TGTGCCAGCAGCTTAGTTAGCCTTCGGCAGGGGGTTTGGGACACTGAAGCTTTCTTT
TRBJ1-5 | TRBV6-5 | TRBD1 | 14 | NA | CASKRTGANQPQHF | TGTGCCAGCAAACGGACAGGGGCCAATCAGCCCCAGCATTTT
TRBJ2-1 | TRBV7-3 | NA | 13 | few | CASSLSQTHEQFF | TGTGCCAGCAGCTTATCCCAGACTCATGAGCAGTTCTTC